Below are 25 T cell receptor beta chains sequenced from a single sample in a study of cytomegalovirus exposure and HLA in healthy donors. PCR employed 60 Vbeta and 13 Jbeta primers. Data came from immunoSEQ multiplex PCR; TCRdb stores just in-frame clones and leaves some out. This table has more than 130,000 clones, 80% appearing once. The sample was PBMCs. All receptors derive from a male donor in good health and CMV-seronegative.

V is TRBV27 and J is TRBJ1-1, with 7 positions matching TRBD1. The germline V gene encodes CDR1 MNHEY and CDR2 SMNVEV (reference sequence). The CDR3 extends over 15 amino acids. With 0 bases clipped from V and 4 bases from J, the junction kept 5 bases outside the gene matches. CDR3 DNA sequence: TGTGCCAGCAGTTTATCAGGGCAGGGGGGCACTGAAGCTTTCTTT. It translates to CASSLSGQGGTEAFF.

The chain combines TRBV6-5 with TRBJ1-2; the match to TRBD1 covers 8 bases. Germline V gene lookup returns CDR1 MNHEY and CDR2 SVGAGI. This CDR3 comprises 13 residues. With 7 bases clipped from V and 5 bases from J, the junction kept 6 bases outside the gene matches. CDR3 residues: CASMTGVGYGYTF. The CDR3 region has the DNA TGTGCCAGCATGACAGGGGTAGGGTATGGCTACACCTTC.

The chain links TRBV7-6 to TRBJ2-3; D is perhaps TRBD1 (5 bases). The germline CDR1 and CDR2 sequences are SGHVS and FNYEAQ. Trimming stripped 5 bases from V and 5 bases from J, with 23 bases between. The CDR3 loop spans 17 amino acids. CDR3 DNA sequence: TGTGCCAGCAGCCCCAGTGTCTCTCGTGGGGCGATAGATACGCAGTATTTT. Protein: CASSPSVSRGAIDTQYF.

The gene calls are TRBV27 and TRBJ1-5; D may be TRBD1 (5 bases). CDR3 length: 15 amino acids. CDR1 and CDR2 (germline): MNHEY, SMNVEV (reference sequence). The V and J ends lost 4 bases and 5 bases respectively, with 15 bases between them. The CDR3 bases are TGTGCCAGCAGTTCCCGGCCGGGGGGGGATCAGCCCCAGCATTTT. This encodes CASSSRPGGDQPQHF.

This clone was observed a single time. V is TRBV7-8 and J is TRBJ1-1; D gene ambiguous. The V end lost 3 bases, the J end lost 5 bases, and 10 bases lay between the germline ends. The CDR3 totals 13 residues. The germline gives CDR1 SGHVS, CDR2 FQNEAQ. The CDR3 nucleotides read TGTGCCAGCAGCTTGAGGGAATATACTGAAGCTTTCTTT. The encoded protein is CASSLREYTEAFF.

This clone was seen just once. The chain recombines TRBV29-1 with TRBJ1-4; 7 nucleotides line up with TRBD1. The V segment lost 6 bases and the J segment 6 bases; nucleotides outside the gene matches: 7. CDR1 and CDR2 (germline): SQVTM, ANQGSEA. The CDR3 consists of 13 residues. As DNA, the CDR3 is TGCAGCGTCTTCACAGGGGAGGATGAAAAACTGTTTTTT. It codes for CSVFTGEDEKLFF.

The chain employs TRBV27 and TRBJ2-3; 11 bases line up with TRBD2. The V segment lost 6 bases and the J segment 1 base; nucleotides outside the gene matches: 0. Germline CDR1 MNHEY, CDR2 SMNVEV (reference sequence). This CDR3 region has 14 residues. For the CDR3, the DNA is TGTGCCAGCAGGGGACTAGCGGGCACAGATACGCAGTATTTT. This codes for CASRGLAGTDTQYF.

The CDR3 DNA follows: TGCGCCAGCAGCCTACAGAACTCTGGGGCCAACGTCCTGACTTTC. Translating gives CASSLQNSGANVLTF. The genes are TRBV4-3 and TRBJ2-6; D gene ambiguous. CDR1 LGHNA and CDR2 YSLEER come from the germline V gene. V was clipped by 4 bases and J by 0 bases, with 7 bases between them. This CDR3 has 15 amino acids.

The chain couples TRBV30 to TRBJ1-2; 9 bases are a match to TRBD1. Germline V gene lookup returns CDR1 GTSNPN and CDR2 SVGIG (reference sequence). V lost 4 bases and J lost 4; bases outside the gene matches: 13. This CDR3 contains 16 residues. The CDR3 DNA reads as TGTGCCTGGATGGCTCAGGGACAGGGCACGATCTATGGCTACACCTTC. It specifies CAWMAQGQGTIYGYTF.

The V call is TRBV19, the J call TRBJ2-1; 10 positions match TRBD1. The CDR3 has 16 amino acids. The ends lost 6 bases at V and 4 bases at J; junction bases unmatched: 9. The germline V gene encodes CDR1 LNHDA and CDR2 SQIVND (reference sequence). CDR3 DNA sequence: TGTGCCAGTAGACCGCAGGGACAGGGGATATACAATGAGCAGTTCTTC. Protein: CASRPQGQGIYNEQFF.

In this sample, this clone turned up once. The genes are TRBV28 and TRBJ1-6, with D tentatively TRBD1 (5 bases). V was cut by 3 bases and J by 9 bases, with 15 bases left in between. Germline values: CDR1 MDHEN, CDR2 SYDVKM. The CDR3 length is 15 residues. The CDR3 here is CASSLGGRTRSPLHF. The CDR3 coding sequence is TGTGCCAGCAGTTTGGGGGGGAGGACGCGTTCACCCCTCCACTTT.

The sample holds a few counts of this clone. The chain carries TRBV13 and TRBJ2-5; D is possibly TRBD2 (5 bases). CDR1 is PRHDT and CDR2 is FYEKMQ in the germline V gene (reference sequence). Trimming stripped 1 base from V and 3 bases from J, with 15 bases between. The CDR3 totals 16 residues. CDR3 in DNA: TGTGCCAGCAGCTTAGCGGAATCGGACGGGGAAGAGACCCAGTACTTC. The encoded protein is CASSLAESDGEETQYF.

J is TRBJ1-1 and V is TRBV7-2, with D unclear. Trimming left V 3 bases short and J 2 bases short, with 19 bases between. CDR1 is SGHTA and CDR2 is FQGNSA in the germline V gene. The CDR3 is 17 amino acids. In DNA form, the CDR3 reads TGTGCCAGCAGCTTTATGGTTCCCCTTTACACCAACACTGAAGCTTTCTTT. The encoded protein is CASSFMVPLYTNTEAFF.

The chain links TRBV5-1 to TRBJ2-1; 7 bases are shared with TRBD2. V was pared by 9 bases and J by 7 bases, with 10 bases of the junction left unmatched. Germline lookup yields CDR1 SGHRS and CDR2 YFSETQ. The length of the CDR3 is 13 residues. The chain's CDR3 is CANYPGEGNEQFF. The CDR3 nucleotides are TGCGCCAATTACCCGGGGGAGGGGAATGAGCAGTTCTTC.

The V and J genes are TRBV30 and TRBJ1-3; D remains ambiguous. The CDR3 covers 14 residues. In germline, CDR1 is GTSNPN, CDR2 SVGIG (reference sequence). Trimming stripped 0 bases from V and 0 bases from J, with 6 bases between. The CDR3 sequence is CAWSVRGSGNTIYF. The CDR3 DNA sequence: TGTGCCTGGAGTGTCCGAGGCTCTGGAAACACCATATATTTT.

The V call is TRBV28, the J call TRBJ2-7; 7 nucleotides agree with TRBD1. The V gene end was trimmed by 10 bases and the J gene end by 2 bases; junction bases not matched to a gene: 8. CDR3 length: 13 amino acids. Per germline, CDR1 MDHEN and CDR2 SYDVKM. The chain's CDR3 is CATLTGTTYEQYF. CDR3 in DNA: TGTGCCACCCTGACAGGGACGACCTACGAGCAGTACTTC.

This clone was recorded only once. This chain uses TRBV27 with TRBJ1-5, with D maybe TRBD1 (6 bases). The J call may be in error: the DNA end matches TRBJ2-3 better. The CDR3 covers 14 residues. Germline V gene sequence: CDR1 MNHEY, CDR2 SMNVEV (reference sequence). CDR3: CASSSGQFNQPQYF. Written as DNA, the CDR3 is TGTGCCAGCAGTTCCGGACAGTTCAATCAGCCCCAGTATTTT.

The chain uses TRBV15 and TRBJ2-2, with TRBD1 identical over 8 bases. This CDR3 contains 16 residues. V was clipped by 3 bases and J by 4 bases; unmatched bases: 7. From germline, CDR1 is LNHNV and CDR2 YYDKDF (reference sequence). In nucleotides, the CDR3 is TGTGCCACCAGCAGGGAGTGGACAGGGAGCACCGGGGAGCTGTTTTTT. Translation gives CATSREWTGSTGELFF. Looking up the rest from reference TRBV15 and TRBJ2-2 gives the full variable domain: DAMVIQNPRYQVTQFGKPVTLSCSQTLNHNVMYWYQQKSSQAPKLLFHYYDKDFNNEADTPDNFQSRRPNTSFCFLDIRSPGLGDTAMYLCATSREWTGSTGELFFGEGSRLTVL.

J is TRBJ1-1 and V is TRBV9; D gene uncertain. CDR1 is SGDLS and CDR2 is YYNGEE in the germline V gene. Trimming cost V 4 bases and J 8 bases, with 18 bases left between them. This CDR3 region has 14 residues. DNA for the CDR3: TGTGCCAGCAGCTTCGGTGGTGGGCCAGCCGAAGCTTTCTTT. Protein: CASSFGGGPAEAFF. Filled out from reference TRBV9 and TRBJ1-1, the complete variable domain reads DSGVTQTPKHLITATGQRVTLRCSPRSGDLSVYWYQQSLDQGLQFLIQYYNGEERAKGNILERFSAQQFPDLHSELNLSSLELGDSALYFCASSFGGGPAEAFFGQGTRLTVV.

CDR3 loop: CATATKIDRSHSNQPQHF. Written as DNA, the CDR3 is TGCGCCACCGCGACTAAGATAGACAGGTCGCATAGCAATCAGCCCCAGCATTTT. The chain carries TRBV10-1 and TRBJ1-5; TRBD1 is a possible D gene (6 bases). Germline lookup yields CDR1 WNHNN and CDR2 SYGVQD (reference sequence). This CDR3 has 18 residues. V lost 10 bases and J 0 bases, leaving 25 bases between the germline ends.

The chain has TRBV4-2 and TRBJ2-1; 8 positions agree with TRBD2. Per germline, CDR1 LGHNA and CDR2 YNFKEQ. J was trimmed by 6 bases and V by 0 bases; bases with no gene match: 4. CDR3 size: 15 residues. The CDR3 loop reads CASSQDHGGVNEQFF. DNA for the CDR3: TGTGCCAGCAGCCAAGATCACGGGGGGGTCAATGAGCAGTTCTTC.

This clone was seen a handful of times. The CDR3 region is CASSWRTGRLSGANVLTF. The CDR3, as DNA: TGTGCCAGCAGCTGGAGGACAGGGCGGCTCTCTGGGGCCAACGTCCTGACTTTC. The chain uses TRBV5-8 and TRBJ2-6, with 8 bases fitting TRBD1. V dropped 3 bases and J dropped 0; count of bases not matched to a gene: 8. CDR3 size: 18 residues. The V gene's germline CDR1 is SGHTS and CDR2 YDEGEE.

This clone was found once. This rearrangement joins TRBV7-8 to TRBJ2-2; TRBD2 matches 9 bases. The length of the CDR3 is 18 residues. Per the germline V gene, CDR1 is SGHVS and CDR2 is FQNEAQ. Trimming removed 4 bases from V and 2 bases from J; junction bases left unmatched: 11. DNA of the CDR3: TGTGCCAGCAGCTACCACCCGGCTAGCGGGGTCAACACCGGGGAGCTGTTTTTT. The encoded protein is CASSYHPASGVNTGELFF.

For this clone: The same CDR3 can be traced to other DNA sequences in this sample. The chain recombines TRBV4-3 with TRBJ1-2; D is perhaps TRBD1 (5 bases). Germline loops: CDR1 LGHNA, CDR2 YSLEER. The CDR3 sequence is 13 residues long. The ends were cut back, 0 bases at V and 6 bases at J, with 8 bases in the middle. In nucleotides, the CDR3 is TGCGCCAGCAGCCAAGATCGGGGGGATGGCTACACCTTC. It is translated as CASSQDRGDGYTF.

The chain has TRBV9 and TRBJ2-1; TRBD2 aligns across 8 bases. With V trimmed by 0 bases and J by 7 bases, 3 bases remained unmatched. Germline assignment: CDR1 SGDLS and CDR2 YYNGEE. The CDR3 runs to 14 residues. CDR3 in DNA: TGTGCCAGCAGCGTAGGGGCGGGAGGTAATGAGCAGTTCTTC. Amino acids: CASSVGAGGNEQFF.